This T cell receptor (beta chain) was recovered during a study of neurological immune-mediated disorders. Notes on the study in general: Sharing of CDR3 amino acid sequences among expanded clones across subjects was absent, suggesting private repertoires in all groups.

As for the cDNA, it was generated by 5'RACE with 10-nucleotide random UMIs. TCRdb passed the 5' RACE reads through MiXCR, listing each CDR3 protein once. The sample has roughly 71,000 distinct CDR3 sequences, 3.9% seen once. V was pared by 5 bases and J by 5 bases, with 3 bases of the junction left unmatched. The CDR3 has 14 residues. The germline V gene has CDR1 SGHVS and CDR2 FQNEAQ. This clonotype was recorded many times. What it recognizes is unknown. Input material: PBMCs. The V gene is TRBV7-8, the J gene TRBJ2-5; 12 bases fit TRBD1. The TCR was taken from a man younger than 45 with multiple sclerosis. The chain's CDR3 is CASSPGQGAETQYF. CDR3 nucleotide sequence: TGTGCCAGCAGCCCGGGACAGGGGGCCGAGACCCAGTACTTC.